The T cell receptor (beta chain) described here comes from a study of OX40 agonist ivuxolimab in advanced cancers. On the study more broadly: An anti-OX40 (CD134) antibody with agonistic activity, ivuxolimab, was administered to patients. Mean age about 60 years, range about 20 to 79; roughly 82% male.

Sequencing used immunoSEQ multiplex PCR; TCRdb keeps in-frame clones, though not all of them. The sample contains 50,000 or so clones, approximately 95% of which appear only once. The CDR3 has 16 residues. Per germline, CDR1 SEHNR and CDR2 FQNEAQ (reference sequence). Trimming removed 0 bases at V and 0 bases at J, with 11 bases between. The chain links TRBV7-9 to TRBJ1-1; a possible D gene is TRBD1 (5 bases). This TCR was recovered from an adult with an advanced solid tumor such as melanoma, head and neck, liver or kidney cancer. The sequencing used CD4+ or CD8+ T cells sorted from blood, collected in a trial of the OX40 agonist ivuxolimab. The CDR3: CASSLAPGNMNTEAFF. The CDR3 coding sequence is TGTGCCAGCAGCTTAGCCCCAGGGAATATGAACACTGAAGCTTTCTTT.